What follows is one T cell receptor beta chain and its context. The sample is drawn from a study of blood T cell repertoires in COVID-19. Trimming took 8 bases from V and 5 from J, leaving 15 bases between them. The CDR3 spans 13 residues. Germline V gene lookup returns CDR1 LNHDA and CDR2 SQIVND (reference sequence). Assay used: immunoSEQ multiplex PCR; TCRdb lists only in-frame clones, some missing. The sample lists tens of thousands of clones; 86% were seen once. The sequenced material came from peripheral blood. The chain is built from TRBV19 and TRBJ1-1; maybe TRBD1 (5 bases). This clonotype originated in a man at least 80 years old with acute or convalescent COVID-19. The CDR3 region has the DNA TGTGCCAGTCCTTTATTCGGGGGGACTGAAGCTTTCTTT. Translating gives CASPLFGGTEAFF.